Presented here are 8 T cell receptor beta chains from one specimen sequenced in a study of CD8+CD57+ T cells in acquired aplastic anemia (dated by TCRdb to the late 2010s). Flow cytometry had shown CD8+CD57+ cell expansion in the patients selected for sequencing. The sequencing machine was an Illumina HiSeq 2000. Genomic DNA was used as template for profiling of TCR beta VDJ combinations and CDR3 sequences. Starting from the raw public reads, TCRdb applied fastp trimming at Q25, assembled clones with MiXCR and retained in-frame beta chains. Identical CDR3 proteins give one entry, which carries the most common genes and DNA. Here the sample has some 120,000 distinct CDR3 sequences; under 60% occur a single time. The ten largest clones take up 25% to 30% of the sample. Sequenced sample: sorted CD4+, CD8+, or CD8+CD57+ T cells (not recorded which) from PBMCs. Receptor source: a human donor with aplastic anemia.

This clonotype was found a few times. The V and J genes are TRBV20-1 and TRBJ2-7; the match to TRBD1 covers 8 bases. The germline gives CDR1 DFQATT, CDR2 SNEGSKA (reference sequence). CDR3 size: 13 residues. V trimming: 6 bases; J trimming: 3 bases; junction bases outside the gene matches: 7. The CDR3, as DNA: TGCAGTGCGATGACAGGGGTGGTCTACGAGCAGTACTTC. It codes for CSAMTGVVYEQYF.

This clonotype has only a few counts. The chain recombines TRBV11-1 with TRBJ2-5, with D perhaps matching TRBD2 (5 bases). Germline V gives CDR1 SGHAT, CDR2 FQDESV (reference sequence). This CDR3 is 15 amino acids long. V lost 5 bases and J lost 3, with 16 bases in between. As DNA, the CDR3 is TGTGCCAGCAGCCCGATCCGGGGTATTGAAGAGACCCAGTACTTC. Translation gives CASSPIRGIEETQYF.

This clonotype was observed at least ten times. The CDR3 region has the DNA TGTGCCAGCAGACGAACAGGGAACGTTAACTATGGCTACACCTTC. Translating it yields CASRRTGNVNYGYTF. The chain joins TRBV2 to TRBJ1-2; D may be TRBD1 (6 bases). Trimming pared 6 bases from V and 1 base from J, leaving 15 bases between. From germline, CDR1 is SNHLY and CDR2 FYNNEI. CDR3 length equals 15 residues.

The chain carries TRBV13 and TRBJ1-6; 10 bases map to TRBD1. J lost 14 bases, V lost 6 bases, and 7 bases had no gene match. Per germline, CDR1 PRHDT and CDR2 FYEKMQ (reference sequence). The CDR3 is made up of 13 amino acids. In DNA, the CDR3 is TGTGCCAGCAGTGGGGGACAGGGGTCCTCCCTCCACTTT. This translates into CASSGGQGSSLHF.

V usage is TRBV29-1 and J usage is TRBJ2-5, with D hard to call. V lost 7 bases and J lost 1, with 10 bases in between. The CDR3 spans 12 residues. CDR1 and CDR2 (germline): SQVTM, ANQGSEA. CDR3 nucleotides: TGCAGCGCCCCAGTCAGCCAAGAGACCCAGTACTTC. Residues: CSAPVSQETQYF.

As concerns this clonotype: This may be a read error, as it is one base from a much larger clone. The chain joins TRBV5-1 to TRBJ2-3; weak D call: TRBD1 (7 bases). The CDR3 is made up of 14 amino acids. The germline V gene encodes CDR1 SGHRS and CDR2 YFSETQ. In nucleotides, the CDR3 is TGCGCCGGCAGCTTGGCGGGACAGAGTGATACGCAGTATTTT. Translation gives CAGSLAGQSDTQYF.

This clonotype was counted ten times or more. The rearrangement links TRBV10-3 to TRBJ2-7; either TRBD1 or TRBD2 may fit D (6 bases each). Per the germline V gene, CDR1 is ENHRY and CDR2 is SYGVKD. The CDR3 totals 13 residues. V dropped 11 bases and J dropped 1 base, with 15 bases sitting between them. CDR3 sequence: CAAGGGSSYEQYF. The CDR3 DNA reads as TGTGCCGCAGGAGGGGGATCTTCCTACGAGCAGTACTTC.

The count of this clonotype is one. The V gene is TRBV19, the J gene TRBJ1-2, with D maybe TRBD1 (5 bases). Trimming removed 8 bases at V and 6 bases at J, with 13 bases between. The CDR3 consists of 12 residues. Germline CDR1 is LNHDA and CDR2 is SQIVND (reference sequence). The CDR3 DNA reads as TGTGCCAGTCGGCGGGGGAGTGATGGCTACACCTTC. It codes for CASRRGSDGYTF.